The 4 T cell receptor beta chains below all came from one sample that was sequenced in a study of blood T cell repertoires in COVID-19 (dated by TCRdb to 2019 to 2021). Libraries were prepared through the immunoSEQ multiplex PCR assay. This immuneACCESS table, as held by TCRdb, lists in-frame sequences with V and J called but not all clones. Of the missing ones, under half trace to an unresolved V gene in checked studies; the others have no known cause. The sample includes around 390,000 clones, with roughly 89% observed a single time. Roughly a tenth of the sample comes from the top ten. The sample was PBMCs or T cells enriched from blood (not recorded which). The receptors were gathered from a woman aged 50 to 65 who had recovered from COVID-19.

V gene TRBV6-5 combines with J gene TRBJ1-1, with 7 bases lining up with TRBD1. V shed 8 bases and J 1 base; nucleotides not matched to a gene: 7. Germline loops: CDR1 MNHEY, CDR2 SVGAGI. The CDR3 has 14 amino acids. The CDR3 is CASRGQLGNTEAFF. The CDR3 nucleotides are TGTGCCAGCCGGGGACAGCTTGGGAACACTGAAGCTTTCTTT.

V and J are TRBV5-1 and TRBJ2-1, with 8 positions matching TRBD1. With 4 bases clipped from V and 7 bases from J, the junction kept 13 bases outside the gene matches. The CDR3 is 16 amino acids. CDR1 is SGHRS and CDR2 is YFSETQ in the germline V gene. The DNA of the CDR3 is TGCGCCAGCAGCGTGGACGGACAGGGTCCAGGGAATGAGCAGTTCTTC. As protein: CASSVDGQGPGNEQFF.

The chain uses TRBV11-2 and TRBJ2-3, with D unresolved. The CDR3 covers 16 residues. Germline V gene lookup returns CDR1 SGHAT and CDR2 FQNNGV. V was shortened by 4 bases and J by 5 bases, with 19 bases between the two germline ends. The CDR3 protein is CASSSNPLNVEDTQYF. DNA for the CDR3: TGTGCCAGCAGCTCCAATCCCCTCAATGTAGAAGATACGCAGTATTTT.

The chain links TRBV10-3 to TRBJ2-7, with D possibly TRBD1 on 5 matching bases. Trimming removed 3 bases from V and 2 bases from J, with 11 bases in between. In germline, CDR1 is ENHRY, CDR2 SYGVKD. CDR3 length: 14 residues. CDR3 DNA: TGTGCCATCAGTGACCCAGGGATTACCTACGAGCAGTACTTC. This gives the protein CAISDPGITYEQYF.